Listed below are T cell receptor beta chains from one sample, sequenced in a study of blood T cell repertoires in COVID-19. Repertoires were generated with immunoSEQ multiplex PCR, while TCRdb's copy carries only in-frame clones and drops some. The sample consists of some 300,000 clones, about 90% of them appearing once. The sample comprised peripheral blood. These receptors were obtained from a woman in her forties or fifties with COVID-19, enrolled during active disease. Each CDR3 is given with its conserved first and last residue. A D gene is named only where the DNA matches it firmly. Rows may omit the clone size; those that give it use once, few, many or a size class.

J gene | D gene | V gene | clone size | CDR3 DNA | CDR3 protein
TRBJ2-2 | TRBD1 | TRBV24-1 | - | TGTGCCACCAGTGGCTTACAGGGGGCGCTTGACACCGGGGAGCTGTTTTTT | CATSGLQGALDTGELFF
TRBJ1-5 | - | TRBV5-6 | - | TGTGCCAGCAGCTTGGGACCAGGGAACAATCAGCCCCAGCATTTT | CASSLGPGNNQPQHF
TRBJ2-7 | TRBD2 | TRBV5-4 | - | TGTGCCAGCAGCGAACTAGCGGGGAGGAACCTCTACGAGCAGTACTTC | CASSELAGRNLYEQYF
TRBJ2-7 | - | TRBV19 | - | TGTGCCAGTAGTATAGACGACATTGCCTACGAGCAGTACTTC | CASSIDDIAYEQYF
TRBJ1-6 | TRBD1 | TRBV5-4 | - | TGTGCCAGCAGCTTCACAGGGGGGTCACCCCTCCACTTT | CASSFTGGSPLHF
TRBJ2-7 | - | TRBV6-5 | - | TGTGCCAGCAGTTACCAACCCAGGAAAGAGGGCAACGAGCAGTACTTC | CASSYQPRKEGNEQYF
TRBJ1-2 | - | TRBV5-6 | - | TGTGCCAGCAGCTTGTTACGGTCCGTCTATGGCTACACCTTC | CASSLLRSVYGYTF
TRBJ1-5 | TRBD1 | TRBV3-1/TRBV3-2 | few | TGTGCCAGCAGCCAAGGGGGACAGGGGTATCAGCCCCAGCATTTT | CASSQGGQGYQPQHF
TRBJ2-5 | - | TRBV27 | - | TGTGCCAGCAGTCCGCACCCGACACGATCCTTGGAGACCCAGTACTTC | CASSPHPTRSLETQYF
TRBJ2-7 | - | TRBV7-9 | - | TGTGCCAGCAGCGGCACGGGACATACCTACGAGCAGTACTTC | CASSGTGHTYEQYF
TRBJ2-7 | TRBD2 | TRBV5-1 | - | TGCGCCAGCAGCTTGGCCGGACTAGCGGGAGGCGAGCAGTACTTC | CASSLAGLAGGEQYF
TRBJ1-5 | - | TRBV7-6 | - | TGTGCCAGCAGCTTAGTGGCAGGGGCAAATCAGCCCCAGCATTTT | CASSLVAGANQPQHF
TRBJ1-6 | - | TRBV7-6 | - | TGTGCCAGCAGCTTAGGCCAACCACGGACAGATTCACCCCTCCACTTT | CASSLGQPRTDSPLHF
TRBJ2-1 | - | TRBV19 | - | TGTGCCAGTAGTACCCCGAGCCAGGGCGCGTACAATGAGCAGTTCTTC | CASSTPSQGAYNEQFF
TRBJ1-1 | - | TRBV30 | - | TGTGCCTGGAGTAAATTGACAGTCATGAACACTGAAGCTTTCTTT | CAWSKLTVMNTEAFF
TRBJ1-6 | - | TRBV20-1 | - | TGCAGTGCTAGTGCCCCAAGTCAGGTCGCCACCGCCTATAATTCACCCCTCCACTTT | CSASAPSQVATAYNSPLHF
TRBJ1-1 | - | TRBV2 | - | TGTGCCAGCAGTAAACCCACAGGGTTCAGTGAAGCTTTCTTT | CASSKPTGFSEAFF
TRBJ1-2 | - | TRBV29-1 | - | TGCAGCGGCTCGGGGGGGGGATTTGGCTACACCTTC | CSGSGGGFGYTF
TRBJ1-2 | TRBD1 | TRBV3-1/TRBV3-2 | - | TGTGCCAGCAGCGCAGTGGTGGTACAGGGGGCTCCAACCTTC | CASSAVVVQGAPTF
TRBJ2-5 | - | TRBV14 | - | TGTGCCAGCAGCCAAGGACATCGGGGGGAGACCCAGTACTTC | CASSQGHRGETQYF
TRBJ1-1 | - | TRBV2 | - | TGTGCCAGCAGGGATTCGGGGAGACTTGAAGCTTTCTTT | CASRDSGRLEAFF
TRBJ2-1 | TRBD2 | TRBV6-4 | - | TGTGCCAGCAGCCGACTAGCGGGGGCCGTCGGCGCCTACAATGAGCAGTTCTTC | CASSRLAGAVGAYNEQFF
TRBJ2-2 | TRBD2 | TRBV24-1 | - | TGTGCCACCCGGGGGGGTTTTGACACCGGGGAGCTGTTTTTT | CATRGGFDTGELFF
TRBJ2-3 | TRBD2 | TRBV11-2 | - | TGTGCCAGCAGCCTGAGACTAGCGGGAGTGAGAGATACGCAGTATTTT | CASSLRLAGVRDTQYF
TRBJ2-7 | TRBD1 | TRBV5-1 | once | TGCGCCAGCAGCTCCACCCCGGGACAGGGGGACGAGCAGTACTTC | CASSSTPGQGDEQYF
TRBJ1-5 | TRBD1 | TRBV19 | - | TGTGCCAGTAGCTATGCCGGGACAGGGGGCAATCAGCCCCAGCATTTT | CASSYAGTGGNQPQHF
TRBJ2-7 | TRBD1 | TRBV2 | - | TGTGCCAGCAGGATGGAGGGACAGGGTAGTCGGCAGTACTTC | CASRMEGQGSRQYF
TRBJ2-3 | - | TRBV5-1 | - | TGCGCCAGCAGCTCCGACCGGGAGCGCACAGATACGCAGTATTTT | CASSSDRERTDTQYF
TRBJ2-7 | - | TRBV12-5 | - | TGTGCTAGTGGTTTGCCGCTACAGGGCGCCTACGAGCAGTACTTC | CASGLPLQGAYEQYF
TRBJ1-1 | - | TRBV12-5 | - | TGTGCTAGTGGTTTGGTACTGTCCTCTTGGGGAGGCGGCACTGAAGCTTTCTTT | CASGLVLSSWGGGTEAFF